Given below is one T cell receptor beta chain in context. Its specific antigen is unknown. At one boundary the junction diverges from the germline segment, which might be a read error. According to the germline V gene, CDR1 reads SGHAT and CDR2 reads FQNNGV. The CDR3, from cysteine to phenylalanine, totals 16 residues. The entry retains the CDR3 DNA only, 48 bases that are in frame from base 1. This specimen comes from a study of neurological immune-mediated disorders (dated by TCRdb to 2018 to 2020). Looking at the study overall: Among the approximately 35 multiple sclerosis patients, relapsing-remitting MS was present in 31 and secondary progressive MS was present in 3. Peripheral blood TCR-beta repertoires from HTLV-I-associated myelopathy (HAM/TSP) patients, multiple sclerosis patients and healthy controls were compared by UMI-based sequencing. The approximately 110 TCR-beta libraries included longitudinal samples, technical triplicates and paired sorted CD4+ and CD8+ T-cell subsets alongside PBMC samples. The cohort was made up of 68 subjects, consisting of around 15 HAM/TSP patients, some 34 multiple sclerosis patients and around 20 healthy controls.

Study-level results and caveats: TCR clonal expansion was highest in HAM/TSP patients and lowest in MS patients, with MS patients falling below even healthy controls. Phylogenetic analysis grouped repertoires from 18 of 34 MS patients into a cluster of related CDR3 sequences, suggesting a possible repertoire-level signature. No identical CDR3 amino acid sequences were shared among expanded clones across subjects, suggesting private TCR-beta repertoires in all groups. The MS cluster showed no association with clinical or MRI features, and the authors stated that larger cohorts are needed.

Libraries from unsorted PBMCs were made from 2 million PBMCs kept in RNAlater at -80 degrees C until RNA extraction. Multiple sclerosis patients were enrolled in a US clinical protocol evaluating disease progression by magnetic resonance imaging. Peripheral blood underwent Ficoll-Hypaque density gradient centrifugation to isolate PBMCs, which were then cryopreserved in liquid nitrogen. cDNA synthesis used template-switch 5'RACE with a primer carrying a 10-nucleotide random unique molecular identifier tagging each TCR transcript. Each sequencing run produced over 160 million TCR-beta sequences covering 15-18 subjects. The RNeasy kit was used for extraction of total RNA. Using the KAPA Real-time Library Amplification kit, TCR-beta VDJ regions were amplified with primers for the TCR constant region and the 5'RACE anchor. A first PCR added sample indexes and Illumina adaptors, after which a second PCR increased the library yield. The roughly 650 bp TCR product was size-selected on a 2% E-gel SizeSelection system after Ampure bead purification. Before pooling, library quality was assessed on a Bioanalyzer, concentration was determined with Qubit, and library quantification was performed with the Kapa Library Quantification kit. Paired-end 2 x 150 bp sequencing of the libraries was performed on an Illumina HiSeq 2500. To increase sequence diversity, roughly 24-31% phiX was spiked into each library pool. Processing in the source paper ran as follows. Quality-filtered reads were processed with the UMI-based MiGEC pipeline, and over 75% of raw TCR sequences were removed by the MiGEC pipeline during error correction. IMGT germline references were used for aligning VDJ genes, and each clonotype was defined as a unique CDR3 amino acid sequence together with its V-J genes. Clonal expansion, Shannon diversity and CDR3 relatedness were evaluated with VDJtools (CalcPairwiseDistances, ClusterSamples), while phylogenetic trees were built in CLCbio workbench. A clone was classed as expanded if it had 8 or more unique UMIs, a cutoff based on coefficient-of-variation modelling across technical triplicates. TCRdb ran its own pipeline on the public reads, namely fastp trimming at Q25 and MiXCR clone calling, and kept in-frame beta chains. Here each entry gathers all rows of one CDR3 protein and keeps the most common genes and DNA. The V and J calls and clone size are TCRdb's, not the authors'. The sample includes 55,000 to 75,000 distinct CDR3 sequences, with about 2.5% observed a single time. Together, the top ten hold approximately 3% of the sample.

The TCR originated in a man aged 45-65 years with multiple sclerosis. This receptor chain uses TRBV11-2 and TRBJ1-6; the best D guess is TRBD1, with 6 bases matching. The sequenced material came from PBMCs. The DNA is as follows: TGTGCCAGCAGCTCCACAGGGAGCTCCTATAATTCAACCCTCAACTTT. Its protein product is CASSSTGSSYNSTLNF.